This TCR beta chain was retrieved from a study of response to subunit inactivated influenza vaccine (dated by TCRdb to about 2018). Concerning the study at large: Deep quantitative T cell receptor repertoire profiling was used in the study to track responses to a trivalent subunit inactivated influenza vaccine.

Only a few counts were recorded for this clonotype. Its antigen has not been determined. Nothing much larger sits one base from this clone, and base qualities are not available. The research as a whole found: The authors proposed that each seasonal influenza vaccination may bring in only a limited number of new T cells.

The library was generated by RT-PCR. The instrument given in TCRdb is Illumina HiSeq 2500. Using fastp at Q25 and MiXCR, TCRdb reprocessed the public reads and kept productive beta chains. Rows are combined by CDR3 protein, so each entry shows the most common genes and DNA. Across this sample there are roughly 780,000 distinct CDR3 sequences, with around 20% seen only once. The top ten hold under 13% of the sample. The clonotype was recovered from a man over 45 who received an inactivated influenza vaccine. Donor details come from another sample of the same person, matched by shared clones. The sample was PBMCs from blood, taken 4 to 6 days after vaccination.

The CDR3 region: CASSLVSGATGGELFF. The DNA reads TGTGCCAGCAGCTTAGTATCGGGGGCAACGGGCGGGGAGCTGTTTTTT. The chain employs TRBV7-2 and TRBJ2-2; the D gene could be either TRBD1 or TRBD2, each agreeing at 6 bases. The germline V gene encodes CDR1 SGHTA and CDR2 FQGNSA. From the cysteine up to the phenylalanine, the CDR3 has a length of 16 residues. The DNA shown is the 48-base CDR3, in frame from base 1. V and J lose 1 base and 7 bases, and a span of 16 bases separates them.